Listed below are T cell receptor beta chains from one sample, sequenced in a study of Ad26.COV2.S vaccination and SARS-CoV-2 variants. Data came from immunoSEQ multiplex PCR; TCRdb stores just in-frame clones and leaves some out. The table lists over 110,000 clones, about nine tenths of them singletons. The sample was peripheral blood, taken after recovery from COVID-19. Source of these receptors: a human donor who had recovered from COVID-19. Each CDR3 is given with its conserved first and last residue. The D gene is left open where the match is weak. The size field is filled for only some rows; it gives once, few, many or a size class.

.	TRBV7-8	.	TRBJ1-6	TGTGCCAGCAGCTTAGATCCGCAAAGGAATTCACCCCTCCACTTT	CASSLDPQRNSPLHF
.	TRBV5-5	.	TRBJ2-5	TGTGCCAGCAGCTGGTGGGCTAACCAAGAGACCCAGTACTTC	CASSWWANQETQYF
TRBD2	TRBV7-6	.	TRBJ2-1	TGTGCCAGCAGCTCCAAAAGGGGACTAGCGGGGGGGTCCTACAATGAGCAGTTCTTC	CASSSKRGLAGGSYNEQFF
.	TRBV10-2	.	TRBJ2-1	TGCGCCAGCAGAACCCGCGGAGGGACCGACCAGTTCTTC	CASRTRGGTDQFF
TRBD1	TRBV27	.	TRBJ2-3	TGTGCCAGCAGTCCCACAGGGGGAGATACGCAGTATTTT	CASSPTGGDTQYF
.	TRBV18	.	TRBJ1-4	TGTGCCAGCTCACCACCTACAGGGAACCGGGAAAAACTGTTTTTT	CASSPPTGNREKLFF
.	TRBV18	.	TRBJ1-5	TGTGCCAGCTCACCAAGGGATATGGGCAATCAGCCCCAGCATTTT	CASSPRDMGNQPQHF
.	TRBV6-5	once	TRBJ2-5	TGTGCCAGCGGACTACAAGAGACCCAGTACTTC	CASGLQETQYF
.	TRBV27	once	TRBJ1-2	TGTGCCAGCAGTTTCGTGGGGGGAGACTATGGCTACACCTTC	CASSFVGGDYGYTF
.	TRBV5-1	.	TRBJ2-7	TGCGCCAGCAGCTTGGAGGGCAGGATTGAAGACTTC	CASSLEGRIEDF
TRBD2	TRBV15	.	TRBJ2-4	TGTGCCACCAGCGAGGGGGGCGGGAGGAACATTCAGTACTTC	CATSEGGGRNIQYF
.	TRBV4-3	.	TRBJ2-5	TGCGCCAGCAGCCAAGAAACTACGGAGGGAAAGACCCAGTACTTC	CASSQETTEGKTQYF
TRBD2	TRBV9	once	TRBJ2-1	TGTGCCAGCAGCGTAGTAGCTAGCGGGGGGGATTTCAATGAGCAGTTCTTC	CASSVVASGGDFNEQFF
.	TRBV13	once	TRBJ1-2	TGTGCCAGCAGCTTAAGGCCGGAGTTAGCTAACTATGGCTACACCTTC	CASSLRPELANYGYTF
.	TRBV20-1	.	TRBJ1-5	TGCAGTGCTAGTCCCGGTAATCAGCCCCAGCATTTT	CSASPGNQPQHF
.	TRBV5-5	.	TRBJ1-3	TGTGCCAGCAGCTTGGGGGTAGCCCCTGGAAACACCATATATTTT	CASSLGVAPGNTIYF
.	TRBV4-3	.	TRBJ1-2	TGCGCCAGCAGCCAGGGACGGAACTATGGCTACACCTTC	CASSQGRNYGYTF
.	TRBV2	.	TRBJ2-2	TGTGCCAGCAGTGAAGTGACCGGGGAGCTGTTTTTT	CASSEVTGELFF
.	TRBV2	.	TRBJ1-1	TGTGCCAGCACCCCCCCTGGCCACACTGAAGCTTTCTTT	CASTPPGHTEAFF
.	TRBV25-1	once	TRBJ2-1	TGTGCCACCCAAGGCAGGGGCCATGAGCAGTTCTTC	CATQGRGHEQFF
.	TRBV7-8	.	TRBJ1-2	TGTGCCAGCAGCCCCCGGACAGAATTCTATGGCTACACCTTC	CASSPRTEFYGYTF
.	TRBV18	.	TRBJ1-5	TGTGCCAGCTCAACGGACAGAGATCAGCCCCAGCATTTT	CASSTDRDQPQHF
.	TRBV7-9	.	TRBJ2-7	TGTGCCAGCAGCCCCGGGGGAAGCCTCTACGAGCAGTACTTC	CASSPGGSLYEQYF
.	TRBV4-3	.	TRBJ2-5	TGCGCCAGCAGCCAACGTACTAAAGAGACCCAGTACTTC	CASSQRTKETQYF
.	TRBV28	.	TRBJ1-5	TGTGCCAGCACCTCCCCGGGAGGGGGAGGGACCCAGCATTTT	CASTSPGGGGTQHF
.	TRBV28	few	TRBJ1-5	TGTGCCAGCAGTTTGTTCAATCAGCCCCAGCATTTT	CASSLFNQPQHF
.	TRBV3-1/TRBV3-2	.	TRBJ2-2	TGTGCCTACAGGGATGTGAGGACCGGGGAGCTGTTTTTT	CAYRDVRTGELFF
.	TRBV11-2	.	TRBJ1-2	TGTGCCAGCAGCTTAGAATCAGGGGCAAACTATGGCTACACCTTC	CASSLESGANYGYTF
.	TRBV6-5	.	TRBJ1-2	TGTGCCAGCAGTTACCTCAAAGGGGGAGCCTATGGCTACACCTTC	CASSYLKGGAYGYTF
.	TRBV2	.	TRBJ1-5	TGTGCCAGCAGTTTACTTACTCTACAGGTTCGCAATCAGCCCCAGCATTTT	CASSLLTLQVRNQPQHF
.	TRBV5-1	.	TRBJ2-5	TGCGCCAGCAGCTTGGCAGGGGACGCTGAGACCCAGTACTTC	CASSLAGDAETQYF
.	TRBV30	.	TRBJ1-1	TGTGCCTGTACAGATATGAACACTGAAGCTTTCTTT	CACTDMNTEAFF
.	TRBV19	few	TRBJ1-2	TGTGCCAGTAGTAACCCCTGGACGGTTCAATATGGCTACACCTTC	CASSNPWTVQYGYTF
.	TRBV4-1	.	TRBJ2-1	TGCGCCAGCAGCCAAGATCGGGGGGCTGGGAATGAGCAGTTCTTC	CASSQDRGAGNEQFF
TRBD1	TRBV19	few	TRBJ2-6	TGTGCCAGTAGTAGCCCGGACAGGGCCGGGGCCAACGTCCTGACTTTC	CASSSPDRAGANVLTF
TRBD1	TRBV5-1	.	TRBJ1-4	TGCGCCAGCAGCGCCGGACAGGGGTCGCGGTTGAGAGGTAGTGAAAAACTGTTTTTT	CASSAGQGSRLRGSEKLFF
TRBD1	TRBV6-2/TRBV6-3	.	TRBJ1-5	TGTGCCAGCAGTTACGACGACAGGGATCTCCAGCCCCAGCATTTT	CASSYDDRDLQPQHF
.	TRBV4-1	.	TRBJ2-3	TGCGCCAGCAGCCAAGTCATCGCGGAAGATACGCAGTATTTT	CASSQVIAEDTQYF